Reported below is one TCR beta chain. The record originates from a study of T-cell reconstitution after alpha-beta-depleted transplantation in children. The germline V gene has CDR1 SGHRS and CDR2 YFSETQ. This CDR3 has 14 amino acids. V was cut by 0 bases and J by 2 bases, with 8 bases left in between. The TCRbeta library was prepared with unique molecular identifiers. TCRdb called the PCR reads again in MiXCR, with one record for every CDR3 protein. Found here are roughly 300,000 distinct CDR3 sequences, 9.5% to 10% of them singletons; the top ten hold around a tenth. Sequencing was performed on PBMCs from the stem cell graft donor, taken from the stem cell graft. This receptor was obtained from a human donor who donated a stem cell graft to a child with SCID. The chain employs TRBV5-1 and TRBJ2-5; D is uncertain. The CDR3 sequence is CASSLVTTQETQYF. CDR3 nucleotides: TGCGCCAGCAGCTTGGTCACGACTCAAGAGACCCAGTACTTC.